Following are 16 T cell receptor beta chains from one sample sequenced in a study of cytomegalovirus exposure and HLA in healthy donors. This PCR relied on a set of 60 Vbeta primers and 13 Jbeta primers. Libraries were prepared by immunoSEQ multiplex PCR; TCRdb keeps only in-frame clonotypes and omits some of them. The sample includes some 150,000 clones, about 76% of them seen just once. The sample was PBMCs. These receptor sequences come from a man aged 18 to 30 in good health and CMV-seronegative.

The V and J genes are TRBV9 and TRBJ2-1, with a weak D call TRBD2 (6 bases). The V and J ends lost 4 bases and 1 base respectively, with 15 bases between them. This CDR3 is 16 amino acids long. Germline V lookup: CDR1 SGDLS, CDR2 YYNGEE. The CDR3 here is CASSSGVKLSYNEQFF. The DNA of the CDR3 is TGTGCCAGCAGCTCGGGGGTGAAGCTATCCTACAATGAGCAGTTCTTC.

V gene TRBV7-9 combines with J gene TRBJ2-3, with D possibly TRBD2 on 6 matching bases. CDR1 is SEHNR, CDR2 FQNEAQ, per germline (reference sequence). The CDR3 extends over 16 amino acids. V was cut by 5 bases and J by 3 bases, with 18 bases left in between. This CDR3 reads CASSPGVHAPTDTQYF. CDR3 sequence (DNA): TGTGCCAGCAGCCCGGGGGTTCACGCCCCTACAGATACGCAGTATTTT.

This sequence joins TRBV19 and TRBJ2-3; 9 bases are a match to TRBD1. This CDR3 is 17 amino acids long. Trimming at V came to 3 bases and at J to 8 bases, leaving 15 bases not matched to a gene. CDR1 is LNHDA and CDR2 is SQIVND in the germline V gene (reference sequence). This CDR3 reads CASSIYHRGQDRGTQYF. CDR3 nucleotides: TGTGCCAGTAGTATCTATCACAGGGGGCAAGATCGGGGTACGCAGTATTTT.

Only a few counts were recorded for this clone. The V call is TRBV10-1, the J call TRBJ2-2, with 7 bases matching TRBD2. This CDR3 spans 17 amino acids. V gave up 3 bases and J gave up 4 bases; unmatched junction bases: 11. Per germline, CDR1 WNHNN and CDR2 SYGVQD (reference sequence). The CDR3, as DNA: TGCGCCAGCAGTGATCCTAGCCCGGGAGGTGGCACCGGGGAGCTGTTTTTT. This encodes CASSDPSPGGGTGELFF.

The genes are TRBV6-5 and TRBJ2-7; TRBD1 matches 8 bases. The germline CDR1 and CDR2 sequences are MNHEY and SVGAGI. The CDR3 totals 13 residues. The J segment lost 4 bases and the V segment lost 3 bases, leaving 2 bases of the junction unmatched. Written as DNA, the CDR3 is TGTGCCAGCAGTTATAACAGGGGGTACGAGCAGTACTTC. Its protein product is CASSYNRGYEQYF.

CDR3 sequence: CASSATGTGAGSYGYTF. CDR3 nucleotide sequence: TGTGCCAGCAGCGCGACCGGGACAGGGGCCGGTAGCTATGGCTACACCTTC. This sequence joins TRBV11-3 and TRBJ1-2; 10 nucleotides line up with TRBD1. Germline V gene lookup returns CDR1 SGHNT and CDR2 YENEEA. The V gene end was trimmed by 5 bases and the J gene end by 4 bases; junction bases not matched to a gene: 13. CDR3 size: 17 residues. The full variable domain, with the rest looked up from reference TRBV11-3 and TRBJ1-2, is EAGVVQSPRYKIIEKKQPVAFWCNPISGHNTLYWYLQNLGQGPELLIRYENEEAVDDSQLPKDRFSAERLKGVDSTLKIQPAELGDSAVYLCASSATGTGAGSYGYTFGSGTRLTVV.

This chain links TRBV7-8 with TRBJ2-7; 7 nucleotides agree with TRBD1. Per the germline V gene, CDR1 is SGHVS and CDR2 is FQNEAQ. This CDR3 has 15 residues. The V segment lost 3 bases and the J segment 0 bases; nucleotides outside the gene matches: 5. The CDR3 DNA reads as TGTGCCAGCAGCTTCGAGACAGGGAGCTCCTACGAGCAGTACTTC. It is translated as CASSFETGSSYEQYF. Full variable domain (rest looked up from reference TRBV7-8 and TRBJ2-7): GAGVSQSPRYKVAKRGQDVALRCDPISGHVSLFWYQQALGQGPEFLTYFQNEAQLDKSGLPSDRFFAERPEGSVSTLKIQRTQQEDSAVYLCASSFETGSSYEQYFGPGTRLTVT.

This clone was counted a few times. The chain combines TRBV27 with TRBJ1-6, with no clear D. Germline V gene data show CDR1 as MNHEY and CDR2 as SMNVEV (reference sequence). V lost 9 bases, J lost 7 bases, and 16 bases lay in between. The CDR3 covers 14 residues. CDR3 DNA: TGTGCCAGAGGACTTTCCGATCTCAATTCACCCCTCCACTTT. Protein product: CARGLSDLNSPLHF.

The CDR3 region has the DNA TGCGCCAGCAGCCAAGAACTATCGCGGGTTCAGTTCTTC. Amino acid sequence: CASSQELSRVQFF. V and J are TRBV4-1 and TRBJ2-1; TRBD2 might be the D (5 bases). The CDR3 consists of 13 residues. The ends were cut back, 0 bases at V and 13 bases at J, with 13 bases in the middle. The V gene's germline CDR1 is MGHRA and CDR2 YSYEKL.

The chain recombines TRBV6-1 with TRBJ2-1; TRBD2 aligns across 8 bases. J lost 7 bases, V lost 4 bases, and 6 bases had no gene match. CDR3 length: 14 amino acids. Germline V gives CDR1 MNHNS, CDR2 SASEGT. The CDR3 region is CASSARGGPNEQFF. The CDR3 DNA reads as TGTGCCAGCAGTGCCCGGGGGGGACCTAATGAGCAGTTCTTC.

CDR3 protein: CSVEVGTGRYEQYF. The CDR3 region has the DNA TGCAGCGTTGAAGTCGGGACAGGGCGCTACGAGCAGTACTTC. This chain links TRBV29-1 with TRBJ2-7; TRBD1 aligns across 9 bases. The V gene end was trimmed by 1 base and the J gene end by 3 bases; junction bases not matched to a gene: 4. This CDR3 has 14 amino acids. From germline, CDR1 is SQVTM and CDR2 ANQGSEA.

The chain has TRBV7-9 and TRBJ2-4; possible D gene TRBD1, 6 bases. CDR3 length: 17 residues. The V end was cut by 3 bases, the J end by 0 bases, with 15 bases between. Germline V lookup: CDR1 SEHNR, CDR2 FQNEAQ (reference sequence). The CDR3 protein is CASSFTGQRIAKNIQYF. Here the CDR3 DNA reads TGTGCCAGCAGCTTCACCGGACAGCGTATAGCCAAAAACATTCAGTACTTC.

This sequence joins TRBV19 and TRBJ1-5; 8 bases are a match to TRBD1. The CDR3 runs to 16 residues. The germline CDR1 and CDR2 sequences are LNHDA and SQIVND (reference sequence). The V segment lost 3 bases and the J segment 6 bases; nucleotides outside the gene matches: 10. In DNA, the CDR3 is TGTGCCAGTAGTATCCAGGACAGGGCCCCCGGTCAGCCCCAGCATTTT. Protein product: CASSIQDRAPGQPQHF. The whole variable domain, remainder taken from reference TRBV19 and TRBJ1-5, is DGGITQSPKYLFRKEGQNVTLSCEQNLNHDAMYWYRQDPGQGLRLIYYSQIVNDFQKGDIAEGYSVSREKKESFPLTVTSAQKNPTAFYLCASSIQDRAPGQPQHFGDGTRLSIL.

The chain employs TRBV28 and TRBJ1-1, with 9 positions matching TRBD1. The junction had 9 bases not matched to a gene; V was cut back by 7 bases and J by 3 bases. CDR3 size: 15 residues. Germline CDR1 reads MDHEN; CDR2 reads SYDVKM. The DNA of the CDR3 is TGTGCCAGCACCTCGGGACAGGGTGGGTACACTGAAGCTTTCTTT. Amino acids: CASTSGQGGYTEAFF.

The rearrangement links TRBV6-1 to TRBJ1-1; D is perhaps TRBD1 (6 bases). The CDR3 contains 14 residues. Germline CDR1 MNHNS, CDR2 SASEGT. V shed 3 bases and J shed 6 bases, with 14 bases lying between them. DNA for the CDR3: TGTGCCAGCAGTGACCTGGGGAAGGGGGCTGAAGCTTTCTTT. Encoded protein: CASSDLGKGAEAFF.

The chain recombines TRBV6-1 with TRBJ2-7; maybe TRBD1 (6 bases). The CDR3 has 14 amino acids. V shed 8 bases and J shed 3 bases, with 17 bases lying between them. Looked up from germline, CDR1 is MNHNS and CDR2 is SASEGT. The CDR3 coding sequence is TGTGCCAGCGATTTGGGGGCCGCATACTACGAGCAGTACTTC. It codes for CASDLGAAYYEQYF.